The 8 T cell receptor beta chains given below trace back to one sample, sequenced in a study of blood T cell repertoires in COVID-19. TCRdb keeps only in-frame clones here, not all; method: immunoSEQ multiplex PCR. This table holds about 190,000 clones, 70% to 90% found once. Sequences were obtained from peripheral blood. The receptors stem from a woman aged 70 to 79 with active or convalescent COVID-19.

This rearrangement joins TRBV15 to TRBJ1-5; no firm D call. Trimming removed 5 bases from V and 4 bases from J, with 6 bases in between. The germline CDR1 and CDR2 sequences are LNHNV and YYDKDF (reference sequence). There are 12 residues in the CDR3. CDR3 in amino acids: CATSRTNQPQHF. The CDR3 coding sequence is TGTGCCACCAGCCGCACTAATCAGCCCCAGCATTTT.

The rearrangement joins TRBV10-3 to TRBJ1-1; unclear D gene. The CDR3 sequence is 14 residues long. Trimming took off 0 bases at V and 11 bases at J, with 16 bases between the two ends. From germline, CDR1 is ENHRY and CDR2 SYGVKD. CDR3 DNA: TGTGCCATCAGTGAGTCGGTGCTGGGTACGGGGGCTTTCTTT. Translation: CAISESVLGTGAFF.

The CDR3: CASAPTGADTEAFF. The CDR3 region has the DNA TGTGCCAGCGCCCCGACAGGGGCGGACACTGAAGCTTTCTTT. J is TRBJ1-1 and V is TRBV27, with TRBD1 identical over 8 bases. The CDR3 is made up of 14 amino acids. V dropped 8 bases and J dropped 3; count of bases not matched to a gene: 8. The germline gives CDR1 MNHEY, CDR2 SMNVEV (reference sequence).

This clone was recorded a few times. V usage is TRBV27 and J usage is TRBJ1-2; 9 bases agree with TRBD1. V was clipped by 3 bases and J by 8 bases; unmatched bases: 10. Germline loops: CDR1 MNHEY, CDR2 SMNVEV (reference sequence). CDR3 length equals 15 residues. CDR3 sequence reads: CASSLMGTGTGGYTF. Here the CDR3 DNA reads TGTGCCAGCAGTTTGATGGGAACAGGGACAGGGGGCTACACCTTC.

The V call is TRBV3-1 (or the pseudogene TRBV3-2), the J call TRBJ2-2, with 7 positions matching TRBD2. CDR1 LGHDT and CDR2 YNNKEL come from the germline V gene (reference sequence). V shed 7 bases, J shed 3 bases, and the junction held 11 bases outside the gene matches. The length of the CDR3 is 16 residues. CDR3 in DNA: TGTGCCAGCACCCCGAGGCGGGAGAAGGACACCGGGGAGCTGTTTTTT. It specifies CASTPRREKDTGELFF.

The chain couples TRBV5-1 to TRBJ1-2; no clear D gene. The CDR3 totals 13 residues. Germline V gives CDR1 SGHRS, CDR2 YFSETQ. With 0 bases removed from V and 4 bases from J, the gap between germline ends came to 7 bases. The CDR3 DNA reads TGCGCCAGCAGCTTGGGCGCACCCTATGGCTACACCTTC. Protein: CASSLGAPYGYTF.

V is TRBV19 and J is TRBJ1-1; D is ambiguous. The CDR3 is 13 residues long. The V gene's germline CDR1 is LNHDA and CDR2 SQIVND (reference sequence). Trimming took off 3 bases at V and 4 bases at J, with 9 bases between the two ends. DNA of the CDR3: TGTGCCAGTAGTATCGTGGGGAGCACTGAAGCTTTCTTT. Encoded protein: CASSIVGSTEAFF.

The chain couples TRBV19 to TRBJ1-2; 7 nucleotides align to TRBD1. Germline CDR1 LNHDA, CDR2 SQIVND (reference sequence). CDR3 length equals 16 residues. V lost 0 bases and J lost 4; bases outside the gene matches: 8. CDR3 in amino acids: CASSIDLGGQLYGYTF. Here the CDR3 DNA reads TGTGCCAGTAGTATAGATCTTGGGGGACAGCTCTATGGCTACACCTTC. The whole variable domain, filled in from reference TRBV19 and TRBJ1-2, reads DGGITQSPKYLFRKEGQNVTLSCEQNLNHDAMYWYRQDPGQGLRLIYYSQIVNDFQKGDIAEGYSVSREKKESFPLTVTSAQKNPTAFYLCASSIDLGGQLYGYTFGSGTRLTVV.